This T cell receptor beta chain is from a study of blood T cell repertoires in COVID-19. Profiled with immunoSEQ multiplex PCR; TCRdb holds only in-frame clones, not every one. The profile shows 40,000 to 55,000 clones, roughly 88% of them singletons. The count of this clone is one. This CDR3 spans 15 amino acids. The trim removed 1 base at V and 2 bases at J, leaving 2 bases unmatched. From germline, CDR1 is SGDLS and CDR2 YYNGEE. V and J are TRBV9 and TRBJ2-2; 7 nucleotides align to TRBD2. Sequenced material: peripheral blood. The receptor was derived from a woman over 75 with acute or convalescent COVID-19. CDR3 DNA: TGTGCCAGCAGCGTACTAGCGGTAAACACCGGGGAGCTGTTTTTT. Residues: CASSVLAVNTGELFF. The full variable domain, its missing parts supplied by reference TRBV9 and TRBJ2-2, is DSGVTQTPKHLITATGQRVTLRCSPRSGDLSVYWYQQSLDQGLQFLIQYYNGEERAKGNILERFSAQQFPDLHSELNLSSLELGDSALYFCASSVLAVNTGELFFGEGSRLTVL.